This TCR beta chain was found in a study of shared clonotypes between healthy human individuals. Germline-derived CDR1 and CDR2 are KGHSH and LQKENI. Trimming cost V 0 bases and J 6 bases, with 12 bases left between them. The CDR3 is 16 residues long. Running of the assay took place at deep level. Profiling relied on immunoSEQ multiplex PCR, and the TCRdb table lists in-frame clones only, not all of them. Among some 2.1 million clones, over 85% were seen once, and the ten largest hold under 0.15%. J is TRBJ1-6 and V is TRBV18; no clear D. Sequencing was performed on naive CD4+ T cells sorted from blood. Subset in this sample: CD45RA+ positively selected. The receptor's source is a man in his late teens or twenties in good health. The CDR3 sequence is CASSPPNRESNSPLHF. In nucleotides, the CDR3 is TGTGCCAGCTCACCACCCAACAGAGAAAGTAATTCACCCCTCCACTTT.